One sample yielded the 32 T cell receptor beta chains listed below, sequenced in a study of tumor-infiltrating lymphocytes in primary liver carcinoma. The source material, 20-30 mg of unsorted bulk tissue, was used to co-extract RNA and DNA. The template, approximately 500 ng total RNA, yielded TCR beta cDNA made with a constant-region primer. Library construction for TCR beta comprised three nested multiplex PCR rounds performed with slightly modified ARM-PCR. A C-beta reverse primer and TRBV1-TRBV30 forward primers served in each of the first two PCR rounds, at 10 cycles apiece. TCRdb recomputed calls from the multiplex PCR reads with MiXCR, one row per CDR3 protein. The sample carries 75,000 to 90,000 distinct CDR3 sequences, approximately 77% recorded once. Sequenced: liver tumor tissue from sampling region 1. Indicated subset: tumor region T1, superior pole. Receptors originate from a man between 35 and 55 years old with primary liver carcinoma and hepatitis B virus infection.

This chain links TRBV30 with TRBJ2-7; 8 positions agree with TRBD2. The CDR3 has 13 amino acids. J gave up 11 bases and V 5 bases, and 14 bases lay outside the gene matches. Germline values: CDR1 GTSNPN, CDR2 SVGIG (reference sequence). The CDR3 is CAWSGGLAGTKYF. CDR3 nucleotides: TGTGCCTGGTCCGGGGGGCTAGCGGGTACTAAGTACTTC. Full variable domain (rest looked up from reference TRBV30 and TRBJ2-7): SQTIHQWPATLVQPVGSPLSLECTVEGTSNPNLYWYRQAAGRGLQLLFYSVGIGQISSEVPQNLSASRPQDRQFILSSKKLLLSDSGFYLCAWSGGLAGTKYFGPGTRLTVT.

This clonotype was recorded many times. V is TRBV6-5 and J is TRBJ2-7; D assignment may be TRBD1 or TRBD2 (5 bases each). Trimming stripped 8 bases from V and 6 bases from J, with 20 bases between. Looked up from germline, CDR1 is MNHEY and CDR2 is SVGAGI. This CDR3 spans 14 amino acids. CDR3 sequence: CASSPNPLGTEQYF. The CDR3 DNA reads TGTGCCAGCTCGCCCAACCCCCTGGGGACCGAGCAGTACTTC.

As concerns this clonotype: This clone may be a read error of a much larger clone one base away. The CDR3 does not close with the conserved phenylalanine or tryptophan, likely indicating a read error. V and J are TRBV24-1 and TRBJ2-7, with TRBD2 as a possible D gene (5 bases). The CDR3 runs to 12 residues. V dropped 1 base and J dropped 5 bases, with 5 bases sitting between them. Germline values: CDR1 KGHDR, CDR2 SFDVKD. DNA of the CDR3: TGTGCCACCAGTGATTTCGGGGACGAGCAGTACTCC. Translating it yields CATSDFGDEQYS.

This clonotype was counted ten times or more. V usage is TRBV29-1 and J usage is TRBJ2-2; possible D gene TRBD2, 5 bases. Germline values: CDR1 SQVTM, CDR2 ANQGSEA. V lost 6 bases and J 4 bases, leaving 9 bases between the germline ends. The CDR3 is 12 residues long. The CDR3 here is CSVGLPTGELFF. In nucleotides, the CDR3 is TGCAGCGTCGGACTCCCCACCGGGGAGCTGTTTTTT.

In regard to this clonotype: Given a much more abundant clone one base away, this may be a read error. V and J are TRBV7-9 and TRBJ2-2; D may be TRBD1 (6 bases). V lost 5 bases, J lost 1 base, and 20 bases lay in between. Per the germline V gene, CDR1 is SEHNR and CDR2 is FQNEAQ (reference sequence). This CDR3 is 18 amino acids long. The DNA for the CDR3 is TGTGCCAGCAGCCGATTCCCTGGGACACGCCAGAACACCGGGGAGCTGTTTTTT. The encoded protein is CASSRFPGTRQNTGELFF. The variable domain in full, completed from reference TRBV7-9 and TRBJ2-2, reads DTGVSQNPRHKITKRGQNVTFRCDPISEHNRLYWYRQTLGQGPEFLTYFQNEAQLEKSRLLSDRFSAERPKGSFSTLEIQRTEQGDSAMYLCASSRFPGTRQNTGELFFGEGSRLTVL.

Comments on this clonotype: A much larger clone lies one base from this, so it may be a read error. The chain uses TRBV7-9 and TRBJ1-2; D is unresolved. The CDR3 spans 13 residues. Germline CDR1 and CDR2: SEHNR and FQNEAQ (reference sequence). The CDR3 DNA follows: TGTGTCAGCAGCTTAGTGAGTCTCTATGGCTACACCTTC. This gives the protein CVSSLVSLYGYTF.

CDR3 loop: CSVDKINEQFF. DNA of the CDR3: TGCAGCGTCGATAAGATCAATGAGCAGTTCTTC. This chain joins TRBV29-1 and TRBJ2-1; D gene ambiguous. Germline V gives CDR1 SQVTM, CDR2 ANQGSEA. V dropped 6 bases and J dropped 6 bases, with 9 bases sitting between them. The CDR3 loop spans 11 amino acids.

Concerning this clonotype: The junction does not match germline at one end; this may be a read error. This rearrangement joins TRBV12-3 or TRBV12-4 to TRBJ2-3; perhaps TRBD2 as D (6 bases). The length of the CDR3 is 15 residues. The CDR3 DNA reads as TGTGCCAACAGTTTTACTAGCCCAAGCACAGATACACAGTATTTT. It codes for CANSFTSPSTDTQYF.

This clonotype has a single count. The J gene is TRBJ1-5, the V gene TRBV4-2; the match to TRBD1 covers 7 bases. V trimming: 0 bases; J trimming: 1 base; junction bases outside the gene matches: 3. Germline values: CDR1 LGHNA, CDR2 YNFKEQ. This CDR3 contains 16 residues. In DNA, the CDR3 is TGTGCCAGCAGCCAAGATCTACAGGGGAGCAATCAGCCCCAGCATTTT. Translation gives CASSQDLQGSNQPQHF.

Worth noting for this clonotype: A single base separates this from a much larger clone, so it may be a read error. The chain has TRBV28 and TRBJ2-5, with TRBD2 matching over 8 bases. The CDR3 is 14 residues long. Germline values: CDR1 MDHEN, CDR2 SYDVKM. In DNA, the CDR3 is TGTGTCAGCAGTTCCGGACTAGCTGAAGAGACCCAGTACTTC. Protein: CVSSSGLAEETQYF.

The sample holds many counts of this clonotype. CDR3 sequence reads: CASSFPWGGTYEQYF. The CDR3 DNA reads TGTGCCAGCAGTTTTCCCTGGGGCGGTACCTACGAGCAGTACTTC. The chain joins TRBV28 to TRBJ2-7, with D possibly TRBD1 on 5 matching bases. The CDR3 runs 15 residues. The germline V gene has CDR1 MDHEN and CDR2 SYDVKM. Trimming shortened V by 3 bases and J by 2 bases, and 14 bases separated the two germline ends. The complete variable domain, with remaining parts taken from reference TRBV28 and TRBJ2-7, reads DVKVTQSSRYLVKRTGEKVFLECVQDMDHENMFWYRQDPGLGLRLIYFSYDVKMKEKGDIPEGYSVSREKKERFSLILESASTNQTSMYLCASSFPWGGTYEQYFGPGTRLTVT.

About this clonotype: The missing conserved phenylalanine or tryptophan at the end of this CDR3 makes a read error likely. V and J are TRBV6-1 and TRBJ2-3; D ambiguous. The CDR3 extends over 15 amino acids. Germline CDR1 and CDR2: MNHNS and SASEGT. The CDR3 DNA is TGTCCCAGCAGTGTCTATTTGTTTGGCACAGATACGCAGTATTCT. Protein: CPSSVYLFGTDTQYS.

Details on this clonotype: The final CDR3 position lacks the conserved phenylalanine or tryptophan, pointing to a likely read error. This chain links TRBV11-2 with TRBJ2-5, with D unclear. The length of the CDR3 is 12 residues. Per germline, CDR1 SGHAT and CDR2 FQNNGV. The CDR3, as DNA: TGTGCCAGCAGTTTAGAGGATAGGGCCCAGTACCTC. It specifies CASSLEDRAQYL.

Notes on this clonotype: A junction boundary mismatches the germline segment, possibly from a read error. The chain uses TRBV4-1 and TRBJ2-7; TRBD2 matches 8 bases. The CDR3 extends over 14 amino acids. The germline V gene has CDR1 MGHRA and CDR2 YSYEKL. The CDR3 here is CASNQDLLAEDQYF. As DNA, the CDR3 is TGCGCCAGCAACCAAGATCTACTAGCGGAAGATCAGTATTTC.

Concerning this clonotype: The germline gene is not matched at one end of the junction; a read error may be the cause. The chain employs TRBV6-1 and TRBJ2-7; 9 bases align to TRBD2. CDR3 size: 14 residues. The V gene's germline CDR1 is MNHNS and CDR2 SASEGT. The CDR3 nucleotides are TGTGCCAGCAGACCTAGACTAGCGGCCTACGAGCAATACTTC. This gives the protein CASRPRLAAYEQYF.

The chain has TRBV29-1 and TRBJ1-2; TRBD1 is a possible D gene (5 bases). The CDR3 contains 12 residues. CDR1 and CDR2 from the germline V gene are SQVTM and ANQGSEA. The CDR3: CRGRGRTLGYTF. DNA for the CDR3: TGCAGAGGACGGGGCCGTACACTAGGCTACACCTTC.

In the case of this clonotype: The junction departs from the called germline gene at one end, perhaps through a read error. This sequence joins TRBV4-1 and TRBJ2-7; D may be TRBD1 (5 bases). This CDR3 has 14 amino acids. Per germline, CDR1 MGHRA and CDR2 YSYEKL. CDR3 sequence: CASNQGMGPHEQYF. Written as DNA, the CDR3 is TGCGCCAGCAACCAAGGAATGGGGCCCCACGAGCAGTACTTC.

Comments on this clonotype: One end of the junction does not line up with germline, which may come from a read error. The genes are TRBV11-2 and TRBJ2-2, with D unresolved. This CDR3 spans 14 amino acids. CDR1 is SGHAT, CDR2 FQNNGV, per germline. The CDR3 reads CTSSILGGTGELFF. CDR3 DNA sequence: TGTACCAGCAGCATCTTAGGCGGCACCGGGGAGCTGTTTTTT.

Remarks on this clonotype: One end of the junction fails to match germline, which may point to a read error. The chain uses TRBV11-2 and TRBJ2-5, with 7 nucleotides matching TRBD2. The germline gives CDR1 SGHAT, CDR2 FQNNGV. There are 15 residues in the CDR3. DNA for the CDR3: TGTACCAGCAGCTTGCTGCTAGCGGCTTCAGAGACCCAGTACTTC. Protein: CTSSLLLAASETQYF.

This clonotype occurred a few times. Possible read error: a much larger clone is one base away. The chain employs TRBV7-8 and TRBJ1-5; unclear D gene. Germline lookup yields CDR1 SGHVS and CDR2 FQNEAQ. The CDR3 sequence is 15 residues long. CDR3 sequence: CVSSDGSEDSQPQHF. DNA of the CDR3: TGTGTCAGCAGCGACGGGTCCGAGGATAGTCAGCCCCAGCATTTT.

On this clonotype: A read error may produce the germline difference seen at one junction end. The chain combines TRBV7-9 with TRBJ1-1; a possible D gene is TRBD1 (5 bases). The CDR3 spans 17 residues. The germline V gene encodes CDR1 SEHNR and CDR2 FQNEAQ (reference sequence). The CDR3 here is CTSRETLRGRMNTEAYF. The CDR3 DNA follows: TGTACCAGCAGGGAGACCCTAAGGGGCCGGATGAACACTGAAGCTTACTTT.

The rearrangement joins TRBV11-2 to TRBJ1-2; a possible D gene is TRBD1 (5 bases). Germline assignment: CDR1 SGHAT and CDR2 FQNNGV. CDR3 length: 14 residues. The CDR3 DNA sequence: TGTAGCAGCAGCCCAGCCGACAGTGACTATGGCTACACCTTC. Its protein product is CSSSPADSDYGYTF.

Comments on this clonotype: Germline is not matched at one junction end, which may reflect a read error. This rearrangement joins TRBV5-1 to TRBJ2-7, with unresolved D. The CDR3 consists of 13 residues. Germline lookup yields CDR1 SGHRS and CDR2 YFSETQ. CDR3 DNA sequence: TGCACCAGTAGGAGCGCTACCTCCTACGAGCAGTACTTC. It yields the protein CTSRSATSYEQYF.

About this clonotype: Relative to the germline gene, one junction end is altered; a read error may explain this. The chain uses TRBV7-3 and TRBJ2-1; 8 bases match TRBD2. The CDR3 contains 17 residues. Germline V gene lookup returns CDR1 SGHTA and CDR2 FQGTGA. CDR3 coding DNA: TGTGCCAGCAGCCCCCAACCGGGACTAGGGATGTCCAATGAGCAGTCCTTC. Translated: CASSPQPGLGMSNEQSF.

Note on this clonotype: Sequence at one end of the junction differs from germline and may be a read error. This chain uses TRBV11-2 with TRBJ2-1, with TRBD1 matching 7 bases. Germline assignment: CDR1 SGHAT and CDR2 FQNNGV. CDR3 size: 14 residues. The CDR3 nucleotides read TGTGCCAGCAGCGTAACAGGGGTTTACAATGGGCAGCTCTTC. As protein: CASSVTGVYNGQLF.

The chain couples TRBV18 to TRBJ2-1; 7 bases align to TRBD2. The CDR3 is made up of 16 amino acids. Germline CDR1 is KGHSH and CDR2 is LQKENI. V gave up 0 bases and J gave up 3 bases; unmatched junction bases: 5. CDR3 DNA sequence: TGTGCCAGCTCACCACCGAACAGCGGGAACTACAATGAGCAGTTCTTC. Translation gives CASSPPNSGNYNEQFF.

The rearrangement joins TRBV2 to TRBJ2-1, with 9 bases aligning to TRBD1. V dropped 6 bases and J dropped 9; count of bases not matched to a gene: 3. CDR3 length: 12 amino acids. CDR1 SNHLY and CDR2 FYNNEI come from the germline V gene. The CDR3 nucleotides are TGTGCCAGCAGGTTGACAGGGGGTGAGCAGTTCTTC. Its protein product is CASRLTGGEQFF.

As regards this clonotype: This is likely a read error, given that the CDR3 carries no conserved phenylalanine or tryptophan at its end. The rearrangement links TRBV5-8 to TRBJ2-1; tentatively, D is TRBD2 (5 bases). Germline V lookup: CDR1 SGHTS, CDR2 YDEGEE. The CDR3 contains 16 residues. Trimming stripped 4 bases from V and 2 bases from J, with 16 bases between. This chain's CDR3 is CASSLGLFGTYNEQFL. CDR3 nucleotide sequence: TGTGCCAGCAGCCTCGGACTCTTTGGGACCTACAATGAGCAGTTCTTG.

Turning to this clonotype: One base away lies a much larger clone, so this may be a sequencing read error. The chain links TRBV28 to TRBJ2-7; D perhaps matches TRBD1 (6 bases). Trimming shortened V by 4 bases and J by 4 bases, and 14 bases separated the two germline ends. Germline loops: CDR1 MDHEN, CDR2 SYDVKM. The CDR3 sequence is 14 residues long. This CDR3 is CASSWNREEYEQYF. CDR3 bases: TGTGCCAGCAGTTGGAACAGGGAAGAGTACGAGCAGTACTTC.

On this clonotype itself: An end of the junction differs from the germline gene, which may be a read error. DNA for the CDR3: TGTGCCAACAGCTTGGGGGGGAGCTCCTACAATGAGCACTTCTTC. It encodes CANSLGGSSYNEHFF. The gene calls are TRBV11-2 and TRBJ2-1, with 7 bases matching TRBD2. The CDR3 totals 15 residues. The germline gives CDR1 SGHAT, CDR2 FQNNGV.

Turning to this clonotype: Relative to the germline gene, one junction end is altered; a read error may explain this. In DNA, the CDR3 is TGTGCCAGCAGGCCGGACAGTCTGACTGAAACTCTCTTT. This sequence encodes CASRPDSLTETLF. J is TRBJ1-1 and V is TRBV6-1; a possible D gene is TRBD1 (6 bases). From germline, CDR1 is MNHNS and CDR2 SASEGT. The CDR3 extends over 13 amino acids.

Concerning this clonotype itself: The conserved final phenylalanine or tryptophan is absent from the CDR3, which likely points to a read error. The genes are TRBV11-2 and TRBJ1-4, with D tentatively TRBD1 (5 bases). The CDR3 is made up of 14 amino acids. Germline CDR1 reads SGHAT; CDR2 reads FQNNGV. Trimming pared 1 base from V and 10 bases from J, leaving 13 bases between. CDR3 in DNA: TGTGCCAGCAGCTTAGCGGTTGGGGACGGAAAACTGTTTCTT. Translation gives CASSLAVGDGKLFL.